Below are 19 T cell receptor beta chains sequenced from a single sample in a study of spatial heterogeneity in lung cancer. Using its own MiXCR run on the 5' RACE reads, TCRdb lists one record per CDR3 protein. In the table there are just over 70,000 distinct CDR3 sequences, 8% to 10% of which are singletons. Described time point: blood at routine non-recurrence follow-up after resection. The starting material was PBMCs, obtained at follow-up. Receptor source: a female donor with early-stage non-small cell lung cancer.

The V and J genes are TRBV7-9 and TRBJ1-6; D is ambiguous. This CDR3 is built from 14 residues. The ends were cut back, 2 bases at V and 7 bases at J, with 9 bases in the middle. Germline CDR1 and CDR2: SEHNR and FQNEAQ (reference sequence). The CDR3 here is CASSLNGENSPLHF. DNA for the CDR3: TGTGCCAGCAGCTTAAACGGCGAGAATTCACCCCTCCACTTT.

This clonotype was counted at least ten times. Written as DNA, the CDR3 is TGTGCCAGCAAAGTTTCGTGGGATTCCGGGGAGCTGTTTTTT. It is translated as CASKVSWDSGELFF. The chain uses TRBV13 and TRBJ2-2, with D unclear. V gave up 7 bases and J gave up 6 bases, with 15 bases separating them. This CDR3 spans 14 amino acids. Germline assignment: CDR1 PRHDT and CDR2 FYEKMQ (reference sequence).

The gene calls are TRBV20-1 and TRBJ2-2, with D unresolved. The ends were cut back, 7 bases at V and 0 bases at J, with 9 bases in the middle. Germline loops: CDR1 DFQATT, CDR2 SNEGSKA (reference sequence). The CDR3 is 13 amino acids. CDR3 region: CSVNTPNTGELFF. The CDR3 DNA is TGCAGTGTCAACACACCGAACACCGGGGAGCTGTTTTTT.

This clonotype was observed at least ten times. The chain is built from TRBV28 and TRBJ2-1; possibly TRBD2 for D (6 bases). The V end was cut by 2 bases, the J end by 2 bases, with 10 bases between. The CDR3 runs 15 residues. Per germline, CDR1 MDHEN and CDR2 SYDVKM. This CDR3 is CASSLTGSTYNEQFF. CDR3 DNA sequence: TGTGCCAGCAGTTTAACCGGGAGCACCTACAATGAGCAGTTCTTC.

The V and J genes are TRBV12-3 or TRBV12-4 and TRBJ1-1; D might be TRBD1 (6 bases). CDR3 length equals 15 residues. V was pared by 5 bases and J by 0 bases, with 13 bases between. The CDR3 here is CASSPQGYVNTEAFF. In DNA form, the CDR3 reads TGTGCCAGCAGTCCCCAGGGGTATGTGAACACTGAAGCTTTCTTT.

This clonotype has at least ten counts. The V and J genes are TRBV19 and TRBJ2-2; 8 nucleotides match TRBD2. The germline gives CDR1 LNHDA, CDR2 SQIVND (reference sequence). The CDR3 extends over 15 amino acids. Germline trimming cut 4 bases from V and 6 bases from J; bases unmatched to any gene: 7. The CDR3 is CASSTQAGVSGELFF. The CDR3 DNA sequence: TGTGCCAGTAGTACGCAAGCGGGAGTCTCCGGGGAGCTGTTTTTT.

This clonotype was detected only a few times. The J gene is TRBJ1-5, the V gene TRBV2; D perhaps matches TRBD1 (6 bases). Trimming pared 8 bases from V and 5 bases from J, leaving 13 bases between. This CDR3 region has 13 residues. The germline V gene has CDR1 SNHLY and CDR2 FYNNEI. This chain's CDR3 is CASCGEGDQPQHF. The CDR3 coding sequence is TGTGCCAGCTGCGGGGAGGGGGATCAGCCCCAGCATTTT.

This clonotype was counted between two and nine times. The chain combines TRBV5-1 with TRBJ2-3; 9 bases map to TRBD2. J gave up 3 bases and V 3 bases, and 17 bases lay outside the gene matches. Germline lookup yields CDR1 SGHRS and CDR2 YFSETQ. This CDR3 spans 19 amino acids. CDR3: CASSSQLAGAGVGTDTQYF. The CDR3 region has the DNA TGCGCCAGCAGCTCTCAGTTAGCGGGAGCAGGGGTCGGAACAGATACGCAGTATTTT.

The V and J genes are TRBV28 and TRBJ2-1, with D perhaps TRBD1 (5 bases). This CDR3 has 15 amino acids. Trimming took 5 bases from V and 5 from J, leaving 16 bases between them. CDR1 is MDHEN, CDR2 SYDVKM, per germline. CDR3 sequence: CASSENRMVDNEQFF. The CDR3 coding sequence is TGTGCCAGCAGTGAAAACAGGATGGTAGACAATGAGCAGTTCTTC.

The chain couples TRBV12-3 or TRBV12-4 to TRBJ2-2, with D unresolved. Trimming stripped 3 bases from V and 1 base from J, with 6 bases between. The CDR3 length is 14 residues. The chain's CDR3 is CASSFRENTGELFF. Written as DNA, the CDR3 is TGTGCCAGCAGTTTCAGAGAGAACACCGGGGAGCTGTTTTTT.

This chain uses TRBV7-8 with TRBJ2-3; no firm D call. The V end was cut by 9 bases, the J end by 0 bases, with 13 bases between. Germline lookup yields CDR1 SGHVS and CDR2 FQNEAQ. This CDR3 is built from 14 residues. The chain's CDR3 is CASIPPRSTDTQYF. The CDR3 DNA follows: TGTGCCAGTATCCCCCCGCGGAGCACAGATACGCAGTATTTT.

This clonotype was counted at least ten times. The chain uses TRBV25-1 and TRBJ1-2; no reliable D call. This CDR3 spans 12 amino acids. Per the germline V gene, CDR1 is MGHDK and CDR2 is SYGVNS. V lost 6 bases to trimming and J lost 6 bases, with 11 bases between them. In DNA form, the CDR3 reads TGTGCCAGCAGGCAGACACCGAATGGCTACACCTTC. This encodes CASRQTPNGYTF.

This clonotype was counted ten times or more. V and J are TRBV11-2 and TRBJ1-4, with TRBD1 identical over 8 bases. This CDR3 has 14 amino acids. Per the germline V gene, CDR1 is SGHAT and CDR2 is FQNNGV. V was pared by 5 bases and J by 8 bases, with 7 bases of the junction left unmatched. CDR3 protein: CASSHGQGMEKLFF. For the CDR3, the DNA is TGTGCCAGCAGCCATGGACAGGGAATGGAAAAACTGTTTTTT.

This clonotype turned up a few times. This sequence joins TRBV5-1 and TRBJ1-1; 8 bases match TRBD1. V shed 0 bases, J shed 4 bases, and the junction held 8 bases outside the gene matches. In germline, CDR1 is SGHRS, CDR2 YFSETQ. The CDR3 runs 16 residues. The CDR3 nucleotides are TGCGCCAGCAGCTTGGGGCCAGGGGGCGCGGGCACTGAAGCTTTCTTT. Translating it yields CASSLGPGGAGTEAFF.

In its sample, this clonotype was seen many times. The CDR3 loop reads CASSLHNNQPQHF. The DNA of the CDR3 is TGTGCCAGCAGCCTACACAACAATCAGCCCCAGCATTTT. The J gene is TRBJ1-5, the V gene TRBV11-2; D call uncertain. V was shortened by 5 bases and J by 3 bases, with 8 bases between the two germline ends. The germline gives CDR1 SGHAT, CDR2 FQNNGV. The CDR3 is 13 residues long.

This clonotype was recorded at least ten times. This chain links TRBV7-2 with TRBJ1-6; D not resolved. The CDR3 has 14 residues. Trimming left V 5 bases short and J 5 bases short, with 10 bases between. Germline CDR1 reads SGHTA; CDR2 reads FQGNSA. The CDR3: CASSQEPNNSPLHF. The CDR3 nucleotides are TGTGCCAGCAGCCAGGAACCCAATAATTCACCCCTCCACTTT. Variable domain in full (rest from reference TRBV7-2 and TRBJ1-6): GAGVSQSPSNKVTEKGKDVELRCDPISGHTALYWYRQSLGQGLEFLIYFQGNSAPDKSGLPSDRFSAERTGGSVSTLTIQRTQQEDSAVYLCASSQEPNNSPLHFGNGTRLTVT.

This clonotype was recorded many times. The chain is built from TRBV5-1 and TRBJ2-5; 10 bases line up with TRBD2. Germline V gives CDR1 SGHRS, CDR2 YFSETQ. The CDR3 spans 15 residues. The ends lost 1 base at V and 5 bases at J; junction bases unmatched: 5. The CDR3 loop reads CASSLMLAGEETQYF. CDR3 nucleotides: TGCGCCAGCAGCTTGATGCTAGCGGGAGAGGAGACCCAGTACTTC.

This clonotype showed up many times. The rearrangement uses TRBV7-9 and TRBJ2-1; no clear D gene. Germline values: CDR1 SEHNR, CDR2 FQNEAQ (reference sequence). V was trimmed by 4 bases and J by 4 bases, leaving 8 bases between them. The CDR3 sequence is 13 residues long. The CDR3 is CASSSGLYNEQFF. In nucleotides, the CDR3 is TGTGCCAGCAGCTCGGGCTTATACAATGAGCAGTTCTTC.

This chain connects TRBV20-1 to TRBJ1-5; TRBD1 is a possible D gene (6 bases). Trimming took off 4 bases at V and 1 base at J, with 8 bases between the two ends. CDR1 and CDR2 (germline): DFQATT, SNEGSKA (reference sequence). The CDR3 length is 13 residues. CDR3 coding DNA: TGCAGTGCTACAGGGGACAGCAATCAGCCCCAGCATTTT. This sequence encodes CSATGDSNQPQHF.